Each of the 31 T cell receptor beta chains below was sequenced from the same sample in a study of CD8+ T cells in alopecia areata. Following extraction, RNA underwent reverse transcription to cDNA, which served as the sequencing template. The assay was immunoSEQ multiplex PCR, and TCRdb's table has in-frame clones only and misses some. Among some 150,000 clones, approximately 70% were seen once, and the ten largest hold about an eighth. Source: CD8+ T cells sorted from blood, taken at week 0. These receptors were collected from a human donor with alopecia areata.

This rearrangement joins TRBV2 to TRBJ2-2, with unresolved D. The germline V and J ends were trimmed by 9 bases and 1 base, with 6 bases remaining between them. Per germline, CDR1 SNHLY and CDR2 FYNNEI. The CDR3 is 12 amino acids. CDR3 region: CASTLNTGELFF. CDR3 sequence (DNA): TGTGCCAGTACCCTGAACACCGGGGAGCTGTTTTTT.

This clone appeared a few times. V and J are TRBV11-2 and TRBJ1-2, with TRBD1 matching over 8 bases. CDR3 length: 15 residues. The junction had 6 bases not matched to a gene; V was cut back by 1 base and J by 5 bases. The germline V gene has CDR1 SGHAT and CDR2 FQNNGV. The CDR3 sequence: CASSLAGTGGYGYTF. The CDR3 DNA reads TGTGCCAGCAGCTTAGCCGGGACAGGCGGATATGGCTACACCTTC.

Details on this clone: The junction shows a germline mismatch at one end, possibly a read error. The chain carries TRBV2 and TRBJ2-7; a weak D match, TRBD1 (5 bases). The CDR3 extends over 10 amino acids. CDR1 is SNHLY, CDR2 FYNNEI, per germline. The CDR3 DNA is TGTGCCAGCGGCGACAGTACGGAAAGCTTC. Protein: CASGDSTESF.

This chain uses TRBV6-5 with TRBJ2-7, with a tentative D call TRBD1 (6 bases). The ends were cut back, 1 base at V and 5 bases at J, with 15 bases in the middle. The CDR3 runs to 15 residues. CDR1 MNHEY and CDR2 SVGAGI come from the germline V gene. This chain's CDR3 is CASSYFPDRSDEQYF. The CDR3 DNA sequence: TGTGCCAGCAGTTACTTCCCCGACAGGAGCGACGAGCAGTACTTC.

This sequence joins TRBV29-1 and TRBJ1-2; D is ambiguous. V was shortened by 4 bases and J by 6 bases, with 12 bases between the two germline ends. The germline gives CDR1 SQVTM, CDR2 ANQGSEA. This CDR3 has 12 residues. The CDR3 protein is CSVGPVIDGYTF. DNA of the CDR3: TGCAGCGTTGGGCCGGTCATCGATGGCTACACCTTC.

Only a few counts were recorded for this clone. The chain couples TRBV5-6 to TRBJ2-1; possibly TRBD2 for D (6 bases). Germline assignment: CDR1 SGHDT and CDR2 YYEEEE. V lost 0 bases and J 7 bases, leaving 8 bases between the germline ends. This CDR3 has 13 residues. CDR3 loop: CASSLAGRNEQFF. The CDR3 bases are TGTGCCAGCAGCTTGGCTGGGAGGAATGAGCAGTTCTTC.

The chain recombines TRBV30 with TRBJ2-2, with unresolved D. In germline, CDR1 is GTSNPN, CDR2 SVGIG (reference sequence). This CDR3 comprises 12 residues. V shed 6 bases and J shed 3 bases, with 8 bases lying between them. CDR3 region: CACSTYTGELFF. In DNA, the CDR3 is TGTGCCTGTTCGACATACACCGGGGAGCTGTTTTTT.

This chain links TRBV30 with TRBJ2-2; D call uncertain. Germline loops: CDR1 GTSNPN, CDR2 SVGIG (reference sequence). V lost 1 base and J lost 8, with 5 bases in between. This CDR3 is built from 11 residues. CDR3 bases: TGTGCCTGGAGTGAGGAGGGGGAGCTGTTTTTT. Translating gives CAWSEEGELFF. Variable domain in full (rest from reference TRBV30 and TRBJ2-2): SQTIHQWPATLVQPVGSPLSLECTVEGTSNPNLYWYRQAAGRGLQLLFYSVGIGQISSEVPQNLSASRPQDRQFILSSKKLLLSDSGFYLCAWSEEGELFFGEGSRLTVL.

This sequence joins TRBV14 and TRBJ1-1, with D unresolved. CDR1 and CDR2 (germline): SGHDN, FVKESK. The V end was cut by 0 bases, the J end by 8 bases, with 10 bases between. This CDR3 has 13 residues. The CDR3 coding sequence is TGTGCCAGCAGCCAAGATCCTTGGTGGGAAGCTTTCTTT. The encoded protein is CASSQDPWWEAFF.

This clone came up once. The chain couples TRBV7-2 to TRBJ1-6; D call uncertain. Trimming removed 4 bases at V and 0 bases at J, with 10 bases between. This CDR3 has 16 residues. Germline V gene data show CDR1 as SGHTA and CDR2 as FQGNSA. The DNA for the CDR3 is TGTGCCAGCAGCTCGCCGGTGCTCTCCTATAATTCACCCCTCCACTTT. Its protein product is CASSSPVLSYNSPLHF. Using reference TRBV7-2 and TRBJ1-6 for the parts outside the CDR3, the full variable domain is GAGVSQSPSNKVTEKGKDVELRCDPISGHTALYWYRQSLGQGLEFLIYFQGNSAPDKSGLPSDRFSAERTGGSVSTLTIQRTQQEDSAVYLCASSSPVLSYNSPLHFGNGTRLTVT.

This rearrangement joins TRBV13 to TRBJ2-1, with D maybe TRBD1 (6 bases). Germline V gene data show CDR1 as PRHDT and CDR2 as FYEKMQ (reference sequence). V lost 7 bases and J 5 bases, leaving 18 bases between the germline ends. The CDR3 extends over 15 amino acids. The CDR3: CASTRPGHPDNEQFF. CDR3 bases: TGTGCCAGCACACGTCCGGGACACCCTGACAATGAGCAGTTCTTC.

This clone was seen a few times. This chain joins TRBV5-1 and TRBJ1-1, with 7 nucleotides matching TRBD1. CDR1 is SGHRS and CDR2 is YFSETQ in the germline V gene. V was pared by 3 bases and J by 11 bases, with 4 bases of the junction left unmatched. CDR3 length: 11 residues. The CDR3 sequence: CASSWQDRAFF. The DNA of the CDR3 is TGCGCCAGCAGCTGGCAGGACAGGGCTTTCTTT.

This clone was seen a single time. CDR3 coding DNA: TGCAGCGTTGAAGGGGGAGACAGGGTGTACGAGCAGTACTTC. Its protein product is CSVEGGDRVYEQYF. The V gene is TRBV29-1, the J gene TRBJ2-7, with 7 bases identical to TRBD1. CDR3 size: 14 residues. CDR1 and CDR2 (germline): SQVTM, ANQGSEA. With 1 base clipped from V and 4 bases from J, the junction kept 7 bases outside the gene matches.

The rearrangement joins TRBV2 to TRBJ2-1; 12 nucleotides agree with TRBD2. The length of the CDR3 is 13 residues. Looked up from germline, CDR1 is SNHLY and CDR2 is FYNNEI. J lost 7 bases, V lost 6 bases, and 1 base had no gene match. The CDR3 DNA reads as TGTGCCAGCAGAGGACTAGCGGGGAATGAGCAGTTCTTC. Translation gives CASRGLAGNEQFF.

The chain employs TRBV27 and TRBJ2-2; 11 positions agree with TRBD2. The CDR3 extends over 14 amino acids. Trimming cost V 8 bases and J 9 bases; bases outside gene matches: 8. In germline, CDR1 is MNHEY, CDR2 SMNVEV (reference sequence). CDR3 sequence: CASLRLAGNRELFF. The DNA for the CDR3 is TGTGCCAGCCTTAGACTAGCGGGGAACCGGGAGCTGTTTTTT.

The gene calls are TRBV10-2 and TRBJ1-1, with D possibly matching TRBD1 (5 bases). The CDR3 consists of 12 residues. V was pared by 5 bases and J by 3 bases, with 7 bases between. Germline V gene sequence: CDR1 WSHSY, CDR2 SAAADI. The CDR3 reads CASSTGDTEAFF. The CDR3 coding sequence is TGCGCCAGCAGTACGGGGGACACTGAAGCTTTCTTT.

The chain links TRBV6-5 to TRBJ1-2, with unresolved D. Germline lookup yields CDR1 MNHEY and CDR2 SVGAGI. V was pared by 4 bases and J by 4 bases, with 10 bases between. The CDR3 extends over 13 amino acids. CDR3 sequence reads: CASSWKERYGYTF. The CDR3 DNA is TGTGCCAGCAGTTGGAAGGAACGCTATGGCTACACCTTC.

The J gene is TRBJ1-4, the V gene TRBV2, with a tentative D call TRBD1 (5 bases). Germline V gives CDR1 SNHLY, CDR2 FYNNEI. The CDR3 runs 15 residues. Trimming took 0 bases from V and 9 from J, leaving 14 bases between them. The CDR3 DNA follows: TGTGCCAGCAGTGAAGCGAGGGGCGGTGCTCAAAAACTGTTTTTT. Translated, it gives CASSEARGGAQKLFF.

This chain connects TRBV5-6 to TRBJ2-7, with D tentatively TRBD1 (5 bases). The ends were cut back, 6 bases at V and 5 bases at J, with 12 bases in the middle. The CDR3 has 12 residues. CDR1 is SGHDT, CDR2 YYEEEE, per germline. CDR3 DNA sequence: TGTGCCAGCACCCAGGTCAGGGACGAGCAGTACTTC. Translating it yields CASTQVRDEQYF.

The chain employs TRBV6-5 and TRBJ1-4; D is unresolved. Germline V lookup: CDR1 MNHEY, CDR2 SVGAGI. Trimming removed 5 bases from V and 6 bases from J, with 10 bases in between. The CDR3 sequence is 13 residues long. The DNA of the CDR3 is TGTGCCAGCAGTCCTTACTTGGATGAAAAACTGTTTTTT. Protein product: CASSPYLDEKLFF.

This clone was observed a few times. The chain carries TRBV6-5 and TRBJ2-1, with 9 positions matching TRBD1. Germline CDR1 reads MNHEY; CDR2 reads SVGAGI. The trim removed 0 bases at V and 9 bases at J, leaving 6 bases unmatched. The CDR3 length is 15 residues. This chain's CDR3 is CASSYSGQGKIEQFF. For the CDR3, the DNA is TGTGCCAGCAGTTACTCAGGACAGGGGAAGATTGAGCAGTTCTTC.

Written as DNA, the CDR3 is TGTGCCAGCAGCTCTAGCGGGGGGCCTAGCACAGATACGCAGTATTTT. This codes for CASSSSGGPSTDTQYF. This rearrangement joins TRBV7-9 to TRBJ2-3; the match to TRBD2 covers 11 bases. CDR3 length equals 16 residues. Germline lookup yields CDR1 SEHNR and CDR2 FQNEAQ (reference sequence). V lost 4 bases and J lost 0; bases outside the gene matches: 3. Drawing the rest from reference TRBV7-9 and TRBJ2-3, the complete variable domain is DTGVSQNPRHKITKRGQNVTFRCDPISEHNRLYWYRQTLGQGPEFLTYFQNEAQLEKSRLLSDRFSAERPKGSFSTLEIQRTEQGDSAMYLCASSSSGGPSTDTQYFGPGTRLTVL.

This clone was seen more than once but under ten times. The chain links TRBV19 to TRBJ2-1; D is uncertain. The CDR3 spans 14 residues. CDR1 is LNHDA and CDR2 is SQIVND in the germline V gene (reference sequence). V was clipped by 3 bases and J by 4 bases, with 10 bases between them. The CDR3 spells CASSILDRYNEQFF. Written as DNA, the CDR3 is TGTGCCAGTAGTATTCTGGACCGATACAATGAGCAGTTCTTC.

The CDR3 bases are TGCAGTGCTAGCGAAACGAGGACCCAGTACTTC. Translating it yields CSASETRTQYF. This chain connects TRBV20-1 to TRBJ2-5, with unresolved D. The V gene lost 3 bases and the J gene lost 7 bases, with 9 bases spanning the gap. The germline gives CDR1 DFQATT, CDR2 SNEGSKA (reference sequence). The length of the CDR3 is 11 residues.

The chain employs TRBV6-5 and TRBJ2-3; D uncertain. Germline lookup yields CDR1 MNHEY and CDR2 SVGAGI. The CDR3 spans 15 residues. Trimming took off 2 bases at V and 4 bases at J, with 13 bases between the two ends. CDR3 residues: CASSYGQGYADTQYF. The CDR3 DNA reads as TGTGCCAGCAGTTACGGCCAAGGCTACGCAGATACGCAGTATTTT.

This clone was observed a handful of times. The chain employs TRBV4-2 and TRBJ1-5, with no clear D. Germline values: CDR1 LGHNA, CDR2 YNFKEQ. This CDR3 comprises 13 residues. Trimming pared 0 bases from V and 6 bases from J, leaving 6 bases between. CDR3 loop: CASSQEVVQPQHF. The CDR3 nucleotides are TGTGCCAGCAGCCAAGAGGTAGTTCAGCCCCAGCATTTT.

This clone was detected once. The chain links TRBV7-9 to TRBJ1-2, with D maybe TRBD1 (5 bases). The V end was cut by 3 bases, the J end by 6 bases, with 8 bases between. Germline V CDR1 and CDR2: SEHNR, FQNEAQ (reference sequence). The CDR3 has 12 amino acids. DNA for the CDR3: TGTGCCAGCAGCTTGGGGCTGGATGGCTACACCTTC. This codes for CASSLGLDGYTF.

The chain employs TRBV7-6 and TRBJ2-7; 7 bases map to TRBD1. The CDR3 consists of 13 residues. V gave up 1 base and J gave up 7 bases; unmatched junction bases: 4. Per the germline V gene, CDR1 is SGHVS and CDR2 is FNYEAQ. CDR3 sequence (DNA): TGTGCCAGCAGCTTAGGACAGGGTGGGGAGCAGTACTTC. This translates into CASSLGQGGEQYF.

The chain employs TRBV27 and TRBJ1-1; D perhaps matches TRBD1 (5 bases). V was clipped by 6 bases and J by 4 bases, with 15 bases between them. The CDR3 covers 14 residues. The germline CDR1 and CDR2 sequences are MNHEY and SMNVEV (reference sequence). CDR3 in amino acids: CASSPFGAGTEAFF. Here the CDR3 DNA reads TGTGCCAGCAGCCCCTTTGGGGCGGGCACTGAAGCTTTCTTT.

As DNA, the CDR3 is TGTGCCAGTAGTATTTCGTCTCGGGGGGAGGAGCAGTTCTTC. It is translated as CASSISSRGEEQFF. The chain combines TRBV19 with TRBJ2-1; the match to TRBD2 covers 7 bases. The CDR3 has 14 amino acids. Germline V lookup: CDR1 LNHDA, CDR2 SQIVND (reference sequence). Trimming at V came to 3 bases and at J to 10 bases, leaving 9 bases not matched to a gene.

The chain couples TRBV29-1 to TRBJ2-1; TRBD2 might be the D (5 bases). V lost 1 base to trimming and J lost 8 bases, with 9 bases between them. The CDR3 has 12 residues. Per the germline V gene, CDR1 is SQVTM and CDR2 is ANQGSEA. The CDR3 region is CSVEVMEDEQFF. CDR3 bases: TGCAGCGTTGAAGTAATGGAGGATGAGCAGTTCTTC.